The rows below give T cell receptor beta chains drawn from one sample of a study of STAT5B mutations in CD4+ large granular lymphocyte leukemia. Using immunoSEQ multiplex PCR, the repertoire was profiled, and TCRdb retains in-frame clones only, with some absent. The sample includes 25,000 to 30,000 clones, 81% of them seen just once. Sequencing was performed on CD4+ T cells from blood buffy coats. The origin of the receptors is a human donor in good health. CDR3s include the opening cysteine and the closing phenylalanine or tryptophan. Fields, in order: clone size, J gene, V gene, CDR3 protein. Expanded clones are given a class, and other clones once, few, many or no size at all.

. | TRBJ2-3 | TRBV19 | CASNWGRSGGTQYF
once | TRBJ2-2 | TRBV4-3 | CASSQDGLLQLFF
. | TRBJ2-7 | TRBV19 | CASSRGLAGEHSYEQYF
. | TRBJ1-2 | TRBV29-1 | CSAWTGGLSGHYGYTF
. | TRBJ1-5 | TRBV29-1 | CSVSTRRIGPQHF
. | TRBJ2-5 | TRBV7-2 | CASSSYQGIGETQYF
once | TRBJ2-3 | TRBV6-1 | CASSEILAGGTDTQYF
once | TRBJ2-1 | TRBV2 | CASSVEGAVYNEQFF
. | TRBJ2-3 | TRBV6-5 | CASSYPPQYTDTQYF
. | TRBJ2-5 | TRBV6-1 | CASSMGQGRETQYF
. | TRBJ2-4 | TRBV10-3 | CAISESRQGKNIQYF
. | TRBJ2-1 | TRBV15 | CATSRDPGQGPHEQFF
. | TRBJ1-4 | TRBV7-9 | CASSLVGGEKLFF
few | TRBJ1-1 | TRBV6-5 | CASGSVGTEAFF
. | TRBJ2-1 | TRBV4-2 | CASSQEVLAGASSSYNEQFF
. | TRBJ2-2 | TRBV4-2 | CASSPLTEMNTGELFF
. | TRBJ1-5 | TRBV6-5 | CASSYAGLAQPQHF